Detailed here is one T cell receptor beta chain. Its cognate antigen is unknown. These data originate in a study of cytomegalovirus exposure and HLA in healthy donors. General study results and limits: Whilst most TCR sequences proved rare, a subset of public TCRs occurred across many donors. According to the study, 180 or so TCR beta chains were cytomegalovirus-associated. In the roughly 120 validation repertoires, approximately 93% of cluster scores exceeded 0, per a later analysis. A few chains linked to CMV were shown in vitro to be specific for CMV antigens.

The length of the CDR3 is 18 residues. Germline CDR1 reads GTSNPN; CDR2 reads SVGIG (reference sequence). V dropped 1 base and J dropped 0; count of bases not matched to a gene: 8. Some clones are missing from TCRdb's copy, which holds only in-frame ones; the method was immunoSEQ multiplex PCR. The sample lists about 360,000 clones; roughly 85% were seen once. The sequenced sample was PBMCs. The receptor's source is a woman under 30 in good health and CMV-seronegative. The V gene is TRBV30, the J gene TRBJ1-5, with 11 bases matching TRBD1. The CDR3 DNA follows: TGTGCCTGGAGTGGTGGACAGGGGGCGATTTATAGCAATCAGCCCCAGCATTTT. Translating gives CAWSGGQGAIYSNQPQHF.